This paragraph covers one T cell receptor (beta chain) sequence. The data are from a study of cytotoxic CD8 clonotypes in ibrutinib-treated CLL. The CDR3 is made up of 13 amino acids. Germline lookup yields CDR1 MDHEN and CDR2 SYDVKM. V dropped 5 bases and J dropped 8 bases, with 13 bases sitting between them. The repertoire was sequenced with immunoSEQ multiplex PCR; TCRdb's copy has only in-frame clones and lacks some. The sample lists roughly 56,000 clones, about three quarters seen once, with 43% in the top ten. The sequence came from a human donor with chronic lymphocytic leukemia. This rearrangement joins TRBV28 to TRBJ2-1; perhaps TRBD2 as D (5 bases). The sample was PBMCs, taken after 12 months of ibrutinib treatment. The CDR3 nucleotides read TGTGCCAGCAGTAAACTAGTTAACCATGAGCAGTTCTTC. This codes for CASSKLVNHEQFF.